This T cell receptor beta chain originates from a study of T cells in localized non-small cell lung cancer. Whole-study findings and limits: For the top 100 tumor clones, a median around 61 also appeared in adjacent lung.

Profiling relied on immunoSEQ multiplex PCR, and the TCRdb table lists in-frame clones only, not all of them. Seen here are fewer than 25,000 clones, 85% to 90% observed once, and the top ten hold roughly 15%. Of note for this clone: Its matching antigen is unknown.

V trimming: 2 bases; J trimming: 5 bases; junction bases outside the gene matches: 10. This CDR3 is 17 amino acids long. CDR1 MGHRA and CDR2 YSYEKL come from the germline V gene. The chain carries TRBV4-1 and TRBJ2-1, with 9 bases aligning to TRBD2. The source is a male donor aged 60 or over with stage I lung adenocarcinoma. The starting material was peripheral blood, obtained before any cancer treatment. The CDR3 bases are TGCGCCAGCAGCCAACCACCCCCTCGCGGGAGGGACAATGAGCAGTTCTTC. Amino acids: CASSQPPPRGRDNEQFF.